Each of the 18 T cell receptor beta chains below was sequenced from the same sample in a study of beta chain features in type 1 diabetes. Expressed TCRB transcripts were sequenced because the isolated RNA had all been reverse transcribed beforehand. The data were produced by immunoSEQ multiplex PCR, yet TCRdb's version contains in-frame clones alone and is incomplete. The sample carries under 400,000 clones, about 20% recorded once. Sample: naive CD4+ T cells from blood. These receptors came from a woman aged 18-35 years in good health.

A few counts support this clone. The genes are TRBV4-1 and TRBJ1-5; 9 positions match TRBD1. Germline V CDR1 and CDR2: MGHRA, YSYEKL. With V trimmed by 3 bases and J by 4 bases, 4 bases remained unmatched. The CDR3 extends over 15 amino acids. CDR3 region: CASSQGTGYNQPQHF. CDR3 DNA sequence: TGCGCCAGCAGCCAGGGGACAGGGTATAATCAGCCCCAGCATTTT.

This clone was found a few times. V and J are TRBV4-1 and TRBJ2-1; D perhaps matches TRBD2 (5 bases). V lost 3 bases to trimming and J lost 12 bases, with 12 bases between them. There are 12 residues in the CDR3. The germline V gene encodes CDR1 MGHRA and CDR2 YSYEKL. The CDR3 DNA is TGCGCCAGCAGCCAGGTACTAGTTCGGCAGTTCTTC. It specifies CASSQVLVRQFF.

The chain's CDR3 is CASRRPSGKKQFF. Here the CDR3 DNA reads TGTGCCAGCAGGCGTCCTAGCGGGAAAAAGCAGTTCTTC. The chain joins TRBV6-1 to TRBJ2-1; 9 nucleotides line up with TRBD2. The germline V gene has CDR1 MNHNS and CDR2 SASEGT. The CDR3 totals 13 residues. Losses at the gene ends were 6 bases for V and 11 bases for J; bases not matched to a gene: 8.

This chain links TRBV29-1 with TRBJ2-7; no clear D gene. Per the germline V gene, CDR1 is SQVTM and CDR2 is ANQGSEA. This CDR3 has 12 amino acids. V gave up 4 bases and J gave up 0 bases, with 7 bases separating them. CDR3 in DNA: TGCAGCGTTGCGGTAAGCTCCTACGAGCAGTACTTC. The encoded protein is CSVAVSSYEQYF.

This clone appeared a few times. The rearrangement joins TRBV7-9 to TRBJ2-5; 8 bases are a match to TRBD1. V lost 6 bases and J lost 3; bases outside the gene matches: 3. This CDR3 spans 13 amino acids. CDR1 is SEHNR and CDR2 is FQNEAQ in the germline V gene (reference sequence). CDR3 sequence reads: CASSSQGEETQYF. CDR3 DNA sequence: TGTGCCAGCAGTTCACAGGGGGAAGAGACCCAGTACTTC.

This clone was seen a handful of times. V is TRBV14 and J is TRBJ2-6; D unresolved. CDR1 and CDR2 from the germline V gene are SGHDN and FVKESK. The CDR3 is 14 residues long. The ends were cut back, 4 bases at V and 0 bases at J, with 4 bases in the middle. CDR3 nucleotides: TGTGCCAGCAGCCGTTACTCTGGGGCCAACGTCCTGACTTTC. Translation gives CASSRYSGANVLTF.

The chain employs TRBV27 and TRBJ2-7; 11 bases agree with TRBD2. J was trimmed by 6 bases and V by 8 bases; bases with no gene match: 12. In germline, CDR1 is MNHEY, CDR2 SMNVEV (reference sequence). CDR3 size: 15 residues. In nucleotides, the CDR3 is TGTGCCAGCCGCGCGGTAGCGGGGGGGCCGGGCGAGCAGTACTTC. It is translated as CASRAVAGGPGEQYF.

This chain joins TRBV7-9 and TRBJ2-7, with D possibly being TRBD1 (6 bases). CDR1 and CDR2 (germline): SEHNR, FQNEAQ (reference sequence). This CDR3 is built from 16 residues. Trimming removed 5 bases from V and 0 bases from J, with 17 bases in between. Here the CDR3 reads CASSRQGQLSSYEQYF. Here the CDR3 DNA reads TGTGCCAGCAGCCGACAAGGACAGCTTTCCTCCTACGAGCAGTACTTC.

This chain connects TRBV4-1 to TRBJ2-3; tentative D call: TRBD2 (6 bases). In germline, CDR1 is MGHRA, CDR2 YSYEKL. V shed 4 bases and J shed 3 bases, with 14 bases lying between them. The CDR3 sequence is 15 residues long. The CDR3 DNA reads as TGCGCCAGCAGCCCCTACGCGGGGCCTACAGATACGCAGTATTTT. Amino acid sequence: CASSPYAGPTDTQYF.

Only a few counts were recorded for this clone. V is TRBV5-4 and J is TRBJ1-1; maybe TRBD1 (6 bases). Trimming took off 0 bases at V and 0 bases at J, with 9 bases between the two ends. Germline V gene sequence: CDR1 SGHNT, CDR2 YYREEE (reference sequence). The CDR3 consists of 15 residues. CDR3 in DNA: TGTGCCAGCAGCTTGGGGCAGGGGCTGAACACTGAAGCTTTCTTT. Translation gives CASSLGQGLNTEAFF.

This clone was seen only a few times. The sample contains more than one DNA sequence encoding this CDR3. The chain carries TRBV5-6 and TRBJ1-4; maybe TRBD1 (6 bases). The CDR3 has 14 amino acids. V lost 2 bases and J 5 bases, leaving 10 bases between the germline ends. From germline, CDR1 is SGHDT and CDR2 YYEEEE. CDR3 nucleotides: TGTGCCAGCAGCTTAAGGGGGGGAAATGAAAAACTGTTTTTT. This sequence encodes CASSLRGGNEKLFF.

The V gene is TRBV9, the J gene TRBJ2-3, with TRBD2 matching 15 bases. Germline CDR1 is SGDLS and CDR2 is YYNGEE. The CDR3 spans 16 residues. The V and J ends lost 3 bases and 6 bases, in that order; junction bases with no gene match: 5. The CDR3 region is CASSAGLAGGRDTQYF. CDR3 in DNA: TGTGCCAGCAGCGCCGGACTAGCGGGGGGGCGGGATACGCAGTATTTT.

The chain uses TRBV29-1 and TRBJ2-3; 7 bases line up with TRBD2. Unmatched junction bases numbered 11, after V lost 4 bases and J lost 1 base. The CDR3 has 16 amino acids. Germline V gene sequence: CDR1 SQVTM, CDR2 ANQGSEA. DNA for the CDR3: TGCAGCGTTGTCCCCTGGGGACGGGGGGGCACAGATACGCAGTATTTT. This codes for CSVVPWGRGGTDTQYF.

CDR3: CAWSPDREWTF. CDR3 nucleotide sequence: TGTGCCTGGAGCCCCGACAGGGAATGGACCTTC. The chain combines TRBV30 with TRBJ1-2; 7 nucleotides align to TRBD1. The V and J ends lost 3 bases and 14 bases, in that order; junction bases with no gene match: 9. Germline lookup yields CDR1 GTSNPN and CDR2 SVGIG (reference sequence). This CDR3 comprises 11 residues.

The J gene is TRBJ1-1, the V gene TRBV5-4; 7 bases line up with TRBD1. After removal of 3 bases from V and 0 bases from J, the junction contained 5 bases not matched to a gene. The CDR3 spans 15 residues. Germline V CDR1 and CDR2: SGHNT, YYREEE (reference sequence). CDR3 loop: CASSSSTGMNTEAFF. The CDR3, as DNA: TGTGCCAGCAGCTCGTCGACAGGGATGAACACTGAAGCTTTCTTT.

The V call is TRBV10-3, the J call TRBJ1-3; D gene ambiguous. V was clipped by 7 bases and J by 2 bases, with 3 bases between them. There are 11 residues in the CDR3. Germline loops: CDR1 ENHRY, CDR2 SYGVKD. CDR3 amino acids: CAITPGNTIYF. The CDR3 DNA follows: TGTGCCATCACTCCTGGAAACACCATATATTTT.

This clone has more than one count but fewer than ten. The rearrangement joins TRBV1 to TRBJ2-1; no check of the table's D call, TRBD2, against the DNA was made. TRBV1 is an annotated pseudogene. The CDR3 contains 15 residues. CDR3 region: CTSSHPGGEEFEQFF. Written as DNA, the CDR3 is TGCACCAGCAGCCACCCGGGGGGGGAGGAGTTTGAGCAGTTCTTC.

This sequence joins TRBV4-1 and TRBJ2-5; 12 positions agree with TRBD2. The CDR3 totals 15 residues. With 4 bases clipped from V and 4 bases from J, the junction kept 4 bases outside the gene matches. Germline CDR1 is MGHRA and CDR2 is YSYEKL. This chain's CDR3 is CASSRLGLAGETQYF. The CDR3 DNA follows: TGCGCCAGCAGCCGCCTGGGACTAGCGGGAGAGACCCAGTACTTC.